What follows is one T cell receptor (beta chain) and its context. Antigen unknown. The sample is drawn from a study of OX40 agonist ivuxolimab in advanced cancers. The V gene lost 2 bases and the J gene lost 1 base, with 11 bases spanning the gap. The CDR3 covers 15 residues. Germline-derived CDR1 and CDR2 are SEHNR and FQNEAQ (reference sequence). Only in-frame clones appear in the TCRdb table, and some are missing; sequencing was by immunoSEQ multiplex PCR. The sample lists 95,000 to 150,000 clones, 80% to 90% occurring once. Study-wide results and limits: Expanded clones were, on average, more numerous in CD8+ T cells than in CD4+.

Here the sequenced sample was CD4+ or CD8+ T cells sorted from blood, taken in a trial of the OX40 agonist ivuxolimab. V and J are TRBV7-9 and TRBJ2-5; the D gene could be TRBD1 or TRBD2 (7 bases each). This receptor was taken from an adult with an advanced solid tumor such as melanoma, head and neck, liver or kidney cancer. CDR3 bases: TGTGCCAGCAGCTTATCAGGGGGGGTCCAAGAGACCCAGTACTTC. Translated: CASSLSGGVQETQYF. Full variable domain (remainder filled in from reference TRBV7-9 and TRBJ2-5): DTGVSQNPRHKITKRGQNVTFRCDPISEHNRLYWYRQTLGQGPEFLTYFQNEAQLEKSRLLSDRFSAERPKGSFSTLEIQRTEQGDSAMYLCASSLSGGVQETQYFGPGTRLLVL.